This TCR beta chain was retrieved from a study of T cell repertoires in ileal Crohn's disease. Across the whole study: The M6 sample came from neoterminal ileum during colonoscopy after surgery. The study, taken as a whole, reports: Active smokers at surgery had more clonal expansions than non-smokers.

The time point was: neoterminal ileum biopsy at postoperative endoscopy, about 6 months after surgery. Assay: immunoSEQ multiplex PCR; the TCRdb copy retains only in-frame clones and omits some. The sample has 4,000 or so clones, over 70% seen once. With regard to this clone: Its antigen remains unidentified.

The CDR3 sequence is 14 residues long. V shed 6 bases and J 2 bases; nucleotides not matched to a gene: 5. Per the germline V gene, CDR1 is MNHEY and CDR2 is SVGAGI. Sequences were obtained from ileal tissue. The genes are TRBV6-5 and TRBJ2-5; 8 bases are shared with TRBD1. This receptor was taken from an adult with Crohn's disease. CDR3 bases: TGTGCCAGCAGCCCAGGGGGCCCTCAAGAGACCCAGTACTTC. It codes for CASSPGGPQETQYF.